This is a list of T cell receptor beta chains from one sample in a study of T cells in localized non-small cell lung cancer. Produced via immunoSEQ multiplex PCR; TCRdb's table is partial and in-frame only. The table records approximately 26,000 clones, around four fifths of them present only once. The sequences come from peripheral blood, collected before any cancer treatment. The receptors originated from a woman aged 40-69 years with stage I lung adenocarcinoma. Each CDR3 is given without its conserved first and last residue. D genes are given only for firm matches. Clone size is stated in some rows and not others, as once, few, many or a class when expanded.

v_gene	abundance	d_gene	j_gene	CDR3aa
TRBV19	.	.	TRBJ2-3	ASSVGGRQWGTDTQY
TRBV14	.	.	TRBJ2-2	ASSSGAPSNTGELF
TRBV29-1	.	.	TRBJ2-7	SVVPGGHGEQY
TRBV9	.	.	TRBJ2-5	ASSVSSQETQY
TRBV6-1	once	.	TRBJ1-2	ASTTNRDGGGYT
TRBV6-6	.	TRBD2	TRBJ2-7	ASRPPGGPFEQY
TRBV19	.	TRBD1	TRBJ1-5	ATLGYSTGDQPQH
TRBV4-1	.	.	TRBJ1-1	ASSQAAYGEAF
TRBV7-9	.	.	TRBJ1-2	ASSLGFYGYT
TRBV7-2	.	.	TRBJ1-3	ASSLDRNTIY
TRBV15	.	.	TRBJ2-3	ATSRAGTGDGGQY
TRBV6-5	once	TRBD1	TRBJ1-1	ASSYSTGSTF
TRBV30	few	.	TRBJ2-1	AWSLGAGAMTDEQF
TRBV5-4	.	TRBD1	TRBJ1-1	ASSWGQGATIPTEAF
TRBV11-2	.	.	TRBJ1-1	ASSSGENTEAF
TRBV7-2	.	.	TRBJ2-1	ASSLSAPQGGEQF
TRBV19	once	.	TRBJ2-1	ASSMSQQGYYNEQF
TRBV4-1	.	TRBD1	TRBJ1-1	ASSPLFNGQGMNTEAF
TRBV9	.	.	TRBJ1-5	ASSPRAEGNQPQH
TRBV6-4	.	.	TRBJ1-4	ASSGRWVEKLF
TRBV7-6	.	.	TRBJ1-1	ASTSTGNTEAF
TRBV7-9	.	.	TRBJ2-3	ASSLGTSLQY
TRBV7-2	.	.	TRBJ1-1	ASSPDTGKKAF
TRBV9	.	.	TRBJ2-1	ASSPRTGRNSYNEQF
TRBV5-4	.	TRBD1	TRBJ1-2	ASSSGLGIDRVFGYT
TRBV6-5	.	TRBD2	TRBJ2-3	ASRRTLRGTDTQY
TRBV11-1	once	.	TRBJ1-2	ASSSGPTGSGYT
TRBV5-6	few	.	TRBJ2-1	ASSSGPEQF
TRBV18	.	TRBD1	TRBJ1-2	ASSPPLTGNYGYT
TRBV9	.	TRBD1	TRBJ2-3	ASSVAGQGASNTQY
TRBV6-5	.	TRBD1	TRBJ1-2	ASSPNTGDYGYT
TRBV7-2	.	.	TRBJ1-5	ASSLARDSNQPQH
TRBV19	.	.	TRBJ1-3	ASSLGTPGLNTIY
TRBV30	.	TRBD1	TRBJ1-5	AWAPGGGQPQH
TRBV6-5	.	TRBD1	TRBJ1-5	ASSYGQGKGQPQH
TRBV4-3	.	TRBD1	TRBJ2-1	ASSQRGLVSNEQF
TRBV7-8	.	.	TRBJ2-1	ASGPLSYNEQF
TRBV6-6	few	.	TRBJ1-4	ASSQSTGLTNEKLF
TRBV30	.	TRBD1	TRBJ2-7	ASRQGAGSEQY
TRBV7-2	.	TRBD1	TRBJ2-1	ASSFRTGRYNEQF
TRBV19	.	.	TRBJ1-1	ASSASLGVSTEAF
TRBV7-9	.	.	TRBJ2-1	ASSSALVGDLYNEQF
TRBV18	.	.	TRBJ2-1	ASSPRSSFNEQF
TRBV29-1	.	.	TRBJ2-7	SGQGDSYEQY
TRBV7-2	once	.	TRBJ2-7	ASSPGRGEQY
TRBV6-1	.	TRBD1	TRBJ1-5	ASRERLGQGNQPQH
TRBV7-2	.	.	TRBJ2-7	ASSLVPLVGYEQY
TRBV19	.	.	TRBJ2-1	ASSIRVVRGNSYNEQF
TRBV6-5	.	.	TRBJ1-5	ASSRGNQPQH
TRBV9	.	TRBD1	TRBJ2-7	ASSTSQGVASEQY
TRBV7-7	.	.	TRBJ2-1	ASSLQFGNEQF
TRBV23-1	.	.	TRBJ2-5	ASSQLQEGVETQY
TRBV7-2	.	.	TRBJ1-3	ASSSVRGNTIY
TRBV5-1	.	.	TRBJ1-2	ASSLDRAAFGYT
TRBV7-8	.	.	.	ASSLVGGFSYEQY